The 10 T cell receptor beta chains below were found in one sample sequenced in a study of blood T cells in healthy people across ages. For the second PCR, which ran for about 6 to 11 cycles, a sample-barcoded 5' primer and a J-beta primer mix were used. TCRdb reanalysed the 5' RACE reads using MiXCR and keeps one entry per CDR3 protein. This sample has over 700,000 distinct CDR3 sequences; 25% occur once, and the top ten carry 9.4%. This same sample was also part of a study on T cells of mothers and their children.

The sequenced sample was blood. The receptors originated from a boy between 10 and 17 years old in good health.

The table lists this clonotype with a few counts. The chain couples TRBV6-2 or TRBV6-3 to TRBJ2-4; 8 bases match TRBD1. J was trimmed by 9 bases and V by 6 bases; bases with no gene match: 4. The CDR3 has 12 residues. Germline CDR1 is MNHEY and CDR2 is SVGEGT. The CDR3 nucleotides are TGTGCCAGCAGCTGGACAGGGAGCATTCAGTACTTC. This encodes CASSWTGSIQYF.

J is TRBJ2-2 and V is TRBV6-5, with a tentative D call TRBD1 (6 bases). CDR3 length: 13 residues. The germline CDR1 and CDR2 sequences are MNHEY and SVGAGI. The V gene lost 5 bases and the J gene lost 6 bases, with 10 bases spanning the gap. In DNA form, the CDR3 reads TGTGCCAGCAGTAGTTCAGGGGCCGGGGAGCTGTTTTTT. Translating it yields CASSSSGAGELFF.

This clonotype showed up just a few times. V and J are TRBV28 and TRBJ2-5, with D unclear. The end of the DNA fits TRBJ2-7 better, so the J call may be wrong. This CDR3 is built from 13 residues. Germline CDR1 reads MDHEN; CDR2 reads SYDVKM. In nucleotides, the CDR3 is TGTGCCAGCAGTCACGGACGGAACTACGAGCAGTACTTC. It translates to CASSHGRNYEQYF.

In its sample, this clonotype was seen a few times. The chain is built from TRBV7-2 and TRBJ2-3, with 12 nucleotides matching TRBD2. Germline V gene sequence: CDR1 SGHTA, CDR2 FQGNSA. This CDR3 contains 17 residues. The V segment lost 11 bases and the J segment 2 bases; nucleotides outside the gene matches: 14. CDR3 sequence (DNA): TGTGCCGGCACCCAGCTAGCGGGGGGGCCGGTCACAGATACGCAGTATTTT. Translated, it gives CAGTQLAGGPVTDTQYF.

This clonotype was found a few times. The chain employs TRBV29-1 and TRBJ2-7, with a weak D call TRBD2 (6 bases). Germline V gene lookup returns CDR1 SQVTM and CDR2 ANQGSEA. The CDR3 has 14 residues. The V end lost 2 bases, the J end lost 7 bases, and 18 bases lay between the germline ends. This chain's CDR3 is CSVEPGGRASEQYF. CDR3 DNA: TGCAGCGTTGAACCCGGGGGTAGGGCCAGTGAGCAGTACTTC.

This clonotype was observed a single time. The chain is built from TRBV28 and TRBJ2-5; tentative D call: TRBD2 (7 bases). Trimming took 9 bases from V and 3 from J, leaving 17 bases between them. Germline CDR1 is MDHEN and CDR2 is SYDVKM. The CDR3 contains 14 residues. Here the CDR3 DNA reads TGTGCCAGTAATTTCGGGGGGCTCAAAGAGACCCAGTACTTC. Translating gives CASNFGGLKETQYF.

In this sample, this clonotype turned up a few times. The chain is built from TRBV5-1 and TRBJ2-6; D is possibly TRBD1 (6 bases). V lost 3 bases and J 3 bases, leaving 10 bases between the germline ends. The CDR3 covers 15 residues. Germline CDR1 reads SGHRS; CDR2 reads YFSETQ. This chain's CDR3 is CASSSNRVGANVLTF. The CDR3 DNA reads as TGCGCCAGCAGCTCCAACAGGGTTGGGGCCAACGTCCTGACTTTC.

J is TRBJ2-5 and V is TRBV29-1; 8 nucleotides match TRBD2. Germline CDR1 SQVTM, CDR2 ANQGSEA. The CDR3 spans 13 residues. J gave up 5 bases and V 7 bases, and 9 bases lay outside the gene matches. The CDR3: CSALAGILETQYF. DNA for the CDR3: TGCAGCGCATTAGCGGGGATACTGGAGACCCAGTACTTC.

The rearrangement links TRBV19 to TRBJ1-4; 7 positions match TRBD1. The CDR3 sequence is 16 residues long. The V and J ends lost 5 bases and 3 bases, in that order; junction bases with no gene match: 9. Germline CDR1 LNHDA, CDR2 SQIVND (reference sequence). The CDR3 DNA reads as TGTGCCAGTAGTCCCCGGGACAGCTGGGCTAATGAAAAACTGTTTTTT. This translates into CASSPRDSWANEKLFF.

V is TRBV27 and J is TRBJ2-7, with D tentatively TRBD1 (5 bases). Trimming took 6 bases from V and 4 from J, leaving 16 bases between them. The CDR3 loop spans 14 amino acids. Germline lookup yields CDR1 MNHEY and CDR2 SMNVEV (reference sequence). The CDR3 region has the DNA TGTGCCAGCAGGCCAGGGCTTAAGGGGTACGAGCAGTACTTC. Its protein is CASRPGLKGYEQYF.